This T cell receptor beta chain was recorded in a study of Ad26.COV2.S vaccination and SARS-CoV-2 variants. Libraries were prepared by immunoSEQ multiplex PCR; TCRdb keeps only in-frame clonotypes and omits some of them. Counted here are 200,000 to 300,000 clones, roughly 90% occurring once; the ten biggest clones make up 9.5% to 12%. Comments on this clone: Its specificity is unknown.

Regarding treatment: around 19 received Ad26.COV2.S at low or high dose, single or two shots; 5 received placebo; per-sample allocation not given. The samples were gathered on day 63 after the first injection of vaccine or placebo. SARS-CoV-2 spike from the Wuhan strain was encoded by the vaccine, an Ad26 vector. Overall study results and limits: Analyses of TCR breadth and depth may have underestimated total T cell responses.

The length of the CDR3 is 15 residues. Trimming pared 0 bases from V and 2 bases from J, leaving 9 bases between. Germline loops: CDR1 SGHVS, CDR2 FNYEAQ. The source of this sequence is a person between 18 and 65 years old who received the Ad26.COV2.S COVID-19 vaccine or a placebo. The sample here was peripheral blood, taken in a trial of Ad26.COV2.S vaccine versus placebo. J is TRBJ2-3 and V is TRBV7-6, with D uncertain. The chain's CDR3 is CASSLADGYTDTQYF. CDR3 sequence (DNA): TGTGCCAGCAGCTTAGCGGACGGGTACACAGATACGCAGTATTTT.